This T cell receptor (beta chain) was documented in a study of CD8+ T cells in alopecia areata. Peripheral blood samples and lesional scalp punch biopsies were obtained from alopecia areata patients. The researchers isolated CD4+ and CD8+ T cells from PBMCs by sorting. Germline CDR1 is SGDLS and CDR2 is YYNGEE. V trimming: 4 bases; J trimming: 3 bases; junction bases outside the gene matches: 6. The CDR3 extends over 15 amino acids. Following extraction, RNA underwent reverse transcription to cDNA, which served as the sequencing template. Produced via immunoSEQ multiplex PCR; TCRdb's table is partial and in-frame only. Found here are 65,000 to 90,000 clones, roughly 47% of them singletons; the top ten hold 5.5% to 6.5%. Whole-study findings and limits: Affected scalp, especially in alopecia totalis/universalis, had a higher clonality than normal scalp did.

Remarks on this clone: Its antigen remains unidentified.

The sequenced material came from NKG2D-high CD8+ T cells sorted from blood. The sequence derives from a human donor with alopecia areata. The chain employs TRBV9 and TRBJ2-7; TRBD2 matches 11 bases. CDR3: CASSTPGTSGYEQYF. In nucleotides, the CDR3 is TGTGCCAGCAGCACCCCCGGGACTAGCGGCTACGAGCAGTACTTC.